Shown below are 31 T cell receptor beta chains from a single sample sequenced in a study of blood T cell repertoires in COVID-19 (dated by TCRdb to 2020 to 2021). Receptor libraries were prepared by the immunoSEQ multiplex PCR assay. Imported from immuneACCESS, the table was reduced by TCRdb to in-frame sequences with V and J called. These copies leave out some clones; in studies compared against another copy, an unresolved V gene accounts for under half, and the cause of the remainder is not known. A total of around 100,000 clones appear in this sample, roughly 80% of them only once. Of the sample, around 15% falls within the top ten clones. The specimen was peripheral blood. These receptors all stem from a man over 45 with active or convalescent COVID-19.

The chain uses TRBV29-1 and TRBJ2-7; 8 nucleotides line up with TRBD1. There are 14 residues in the CDR3. V dropped 7 bases and J dropped 3; count of bases not matched to a gene: 11. Germline V gene data show CDR1 as SQVTM and CDR2 as ANQGSEA. The CDR3 DNA reads as TGCAGCGCCGCCAGAGGACAGGGTGGCTACGAGCAGTACTTC. Translated: CSAARGQGGYEQYF.

The gene calls are TRBV4-2 and TRBJ2-1; D may be TRBD1 (5 bases). The V end was cut by 0 bases, the J end by 5 bases, with 11 bases between. Germline values: CDR1 LGHNA, CDR2 YNFKEQ. This CDR3 region has 15 residues. The CDR3 DNA reads TGTGCCAGCAGCCAAGAGGCCAGACAGAACAATGAGCAGTTCTTC. The encoded protein is CASSQEARQNNEQFF.

The rearrangement joins TRBV10-3 to TRBJ1-6, with D possibly TRBD1 on 5 matching bases. Germline-derived CDR1 and CDR2 are ENHRY and SYGVKD. Trimming stripped 4 bases from V and 10 bases from J, with 17 bases between. The CDR3 is 15 residues long. DNA of the CDR3: TGTGCCATCAGTGCCCTCGGGGGGGACGGATCACCCCTCCACTTT. Translation: CAISALGGDGSPLHF.

This clone was recorded once. The chain joins TRBV7-8 to TRBJ2-7, with 8 nucleotides matching TRBD1. This CDR3 region has 15 residues. Losses at the gene ends were 5 bases for V and 3 bases for J; bases not matched to a gene: 9. Germline V gene sequence: CDR1 SGHVS, CDR2 FQNEAQ. The DNA of the CDR3 is TGTGCCAGCAGCCACCCGGGACAGGTGATCTACGAGCAGTACTTC. This gives the protein CASSHPGQVIYEQYF.

The chain joins TRBV10-3 to TRBJ1-5; 7 bases align to TRBD1. The junction had 13 bases not matched to a gene; V was cut back by 10 bases and J by 1 base. The CDR3 runs to 16 residues. Germline V gene sequence: CDR1 ENHRY, CDR2 SYGVKD. CDR3 bases: TGTGCCACAAGGGAAGAAGGGGGCTTAAGCAATCAGCCCCAGCATTTT. This codes for CATREEGGLSNQPQHF.

The V call is TRBV5-4, the J call TRBJ2-7; 7 bases are a match to TRBD1. Germline V gene lookup returns CDR1 SGHNT and CDR2 YYREEE (reference sequence). The CDR3 length is 14 residues. V lost 0 bases to trimming and J lost 4 bases; unmatched junction nucleotides: 4. In nucleotides, the CDR3 is TGTGCCAGCAGCTTGGCAGGGGGTTTTTACGAGCAGTACTTC. Translated: CASSLAGGFYEQYF.

The genes are TRBV7-2 and TRBJ2-7; D may be TRBD2 (5 bases). The V and J ends lost 5 bases and 3 bases respectively, with 11 bases between them. From germline, CDR1 is SGHTA and CDR2 FQGNSA. This CDR3 spans 13 amino acids. The CDR3 DNA reads as TGTGCCAGCAGCCCGCGGGCCTTCTACGAGCAGTACTTC. Translating it yields CASSPRAFYEQYF.

This chain links TRBV29-1 with TRBJ1-5; D remains ambiguous. CDR1 is SQVTM and CDR2 is ANQGSEA in the germline V gene. V lost 6 bases and J 4 bases, leaving 16 bases between the germline ends. The CDR3 loop spans 14 amino acids. The CDR3 loop reads CSVAGLEGNQPQHF. As DNA, the CDR3 is TGCAGCGTCGCCGGACTGGAAGGGAATCAGCCCCAGCATTTT.

This chain joins TRBV19 and TRBJ2-1; 9 positions agree with TRBD2. This CDR3 has 15 residues. V lost 4 bases, J lost 2 bases, and 3 bases stayed unmatched. The germline V gene has CDR1 LNHDA and CDR2 SQIVND (reference sequence). The CDR3 sequence is CASSSGRDTYNEQFF. The CDR3 DNA reads as TGTGCCAGTAGTAGCGGGAGGGACACCTACAATGAGCAGTTCTTC. Together with reference TRBV19 and TRBJ2-1, the CDR3 gives the full variable domain: DGGITQSPKYLFRKEGQNVTLSCEQNLNHDAMYWYRQDPGQGLRLIYYSQIVNDFQKGDIAEGYSVSREKKESFPLTVTSAQKNPTAFYLCASSSGRDTYNEQFFGPGTRLTVL.

V gene TRBV27 combines with J gene TRBJ2-3; 11 bases agree with TRBD2. The CDR3 spans 17 residues. Germline V gene sequence: CDR1 MNHEY, CDR2 SMNVEV (reference sequence). J gave up 3 bases and V 6 bases, and 11 bases lay outside the gene matches. The CDR3 sequence: CASSQPRLAGQTDTQYF. The CDR3, as DNA: TGTGCCAGCAGCCAACCCCGACTAGCGGGACAGACAGATACGCAGTATTTT.

The chain employs TRBV3-1 (or the pseudogene TRBV3-2) and TRBJ2-7; D is uncertain. V was trimmed by 3 bases and J by 0 bases, leaving 9 bases between them. Germline CDR1 LGHDT, CDR2 YNNKEL (reference sequence). The CDR3 consists of 14 residues. CDR3 protein: CASSHSSVSYEQYF. In nucleotides, the CDR3 is TGTGCCAGCAGCCATAGCTCAGTCTCCTACGAGCAGTACTTC.

The chain employs TRBV19 and TRBJ2-2, with TRBD1 matching 12 bases. The CDR3 sequence is 16 residues long. The germline V gene encodes CDR1 LNHDA and CDR2 SQIVND (reference sequence). J gave up 6 bases and V 4 bases, and 6 bases lay outside the gene matches. CDR3 nucleotides: TGTGCCAGTAGTACACGGGACAGGGGGCATGCCGGGGAGCTGTTTTTT. This codes for CASSTRDRGHAGELFF. The variable domain in full, with the rest retrieved from reference TRBV19 and TRBJ2-2, is DGGITQSPKYLFRKEGQNVTLSCEQNLNHDAMYWYRQDPGQGLRLIYYSQIVNDFQKGDIAEGYSVSREKKESFPLTVTSAQKNPTAFYLCASSTRDRGHAGELFFGEGSRLTVL.

The table lists this clone with a count of one. The chain recombines TRBV6-5 with TRBJ2-7, with TRBD2 matching over 8 bases. CDR3 length equals 14 residues. With V trimmed by 6 bases and J by 2 bases, 6 bases remained unmatched. Germline-derived CDR1 and CDR2 are MNHEY and SVGAGI. The CDR3 sequence: CASRPLAGPYEQYF. CDR3 coding DNA: TGTGCCAGCAGACCCTTAGCGGGACCCTACGAGCAGTACTTC.

J is TRBJ1-1 and V is TRBV20-1; 7 bases map to TRBD1. The CDR3 has 13 residues. V trimming: 5 bases; J trimming: 2 bases; junction bases outside the gene matches: 5. CDR1 is DFQATT and CDR2 is SNEGSKA in the germline V gene (reference sequence). In DNA, the CDR3 is TGCAGTGCTCGTGGGACAGCTAACACTGAAGCTTTCTTT. Its translation is CSARGTANTEAFF.

V is TRBV5-1 and J is TRBJ1-4, with 7 bases identical to TRBD1. Germline CDR1 SGHRS, CDR2 YFSETQ. V shed 4 bases and J 5 bases; nucleotides not matched to a gene: 5. The CDR3 totals 14 residues. The CDR3: CASSRDSQNEKLFF. The CDR3 nucleotides read TGCGCCAGCAGCCGGGACAGCCAGAATGAAAAACTGTTTTTT.

The chain is built from TRBV5-4 and TRBJ2-7, with a weak D call TRBD1 (5 bases). Trimming took 4 bases from V and 5 from J, leaving 10 bases between them. The CDR3 consists of 12 residues. In germline, CDR1 is SGHNT, CDR2 YYREEE (reference sequence). The CDR3 reads CASSTDSNEQYF. DNA of the CDR3: TGTGCCAGCAGCACCGACAGCAACGAGCAGTACTTC.

V is TRBV19 and J is TRBJ2-2; the D gene is possibly TRBD1 (6 bases). Germline V gene sequence: CDR1 LNHDA, CDR2 SQIVND (reference sequence). CDR3 length: 15 amino acids. V was pared by 6 bases and J by 3 bases, with 14 bases between. The CDR3 is CASSKRNRDTGELFF. CDR3 DNA: TGTGCCAGTAGCAAACGGAACAGGGACACCGGGGAGCTGTTTTTT.

The genes are TRBV9 and TRBJ1-4; 8 bases align to TRBD1. This CDR3 has 16 residues. V trimming: 4 bases; J trimming: 3 bases; junction bases outside the gene matches: 8. Germline values: CDR1 SGDLS, CDR2 YYNGEE. The CDR3 sequence: CASSISGGAANEKLFF. The CDR3 DNA reads as TGTGCCAGCAGCATATCAGGGGGCGCAGCTAATGAAAAACTGTTTTTT.

The V and J genes are TRBV21-1 and TRBJ2-7; whether TRBD1, the table's D call, matches the DNA was not checked. TRBV21-1 is designated a pseudogene. This CDR3 spans 15 amino acids. The CDR3 DNA reads TGTGCCAGCACTCCACGGGACCAGGGGCATCACGAGCAGTACTTC. Translation: CASTPRDQGHHEQYF.

The V gene is TRBV12-3 or TRBV12-4, the J gene TRBJ2-2; a possible D gene is TRBD1 (6 bases). The CDR3 totals 13 residues. Trimming took off 6 bases at V and 5 bases at J, with 10 bases between the two ends. CDR3 bases: TGTGCCAGCAGGCCAGGGGTTACCGGGGAGCTGTTTTTT. Amino acid sequence: CASRPGVTGELFF.

The CDR3 DNA is TGTGCCAGCAGCTTAGACAGGGCTGGGAATGAGCAGTTCTTC. This codes for CASSLDRAGNEQFF. This chain uses TRBV7-8 with TRBJ2-1; TRBD1 might be the D (6 bases). V lost 1 base, J lost 7 bases, and 11 bases lay in between. The CDR3 spans 14 residues. Germline loops: CDR1 SGHVS, CDR2 FQNEAQ.

This chain connects TRBV10-1 to TRBJ2-3; 7 bases are a match to TRBD1. The CDR3 contains 14 residues. From germline, CDR1 is WNHNN and CDR2 SYGVQD (reference sequence). J was trimmed by 5 bases and V by 3 bases; bases with no gene match: 5. The CDR3 loop reads CASSENPGGDTQYF. CDR3 DNA sequence: TGCGCCAGCAGTGAAAATCCAGGGGGAGATACGCAGTATTTT.

V gene TRBV4-2 combines with J gene TRBJ2-5; TRBD2 aligns across 11 bases. This CDR3 has 15 residues. The trim removed 4 bases at V and 1 base at J, leaving 2 bases unmatched. Germline values: CDR1 LGHNA, CDR2 YNFKEQ. The CDR3 loop is CASSLGTSGQETQYF. The DNA of the CDR3 is TGTGCCAGCAGCCTCGGGACTAGCGGCCAAGAGACCCAGTACTTC.

The rearrangement joins TRBV19 to TRBJ2-1; 7 bases match TRBD2. The V and J ends lost 3 bases and 1 base, in that order; junction bases with no gene match: 6. The CDR3 is 16 amino acids. The V gene's germline CDR1 is LNHDA and CDR2 SQIVND (reference sequence). The CDR3 DNA reads TGTGCCAGTAGTATCGGCGGGACTATGTCCTACAATGAGCAGTTCTTC. Its translation is CASSIGGTMSYNEQFF.

The chain uses TRBV18 and TRBJ2-7, with TRBD1 matching 9 bases. Trimming removed 3 bases from V and 2 bases from J; junction bases left unmatched: 8. This CDR3 has 16 residues. Germline-derived CDR1 and CDR2 are KGHSH and LQKENI. CDR3 nucleotides: TGTGCCAGCTCACCCAGATCGGGACAGGGTACCTACGAGCAGTACTTC. Translating it yields CASSPRSGQGTYEQYF.

This clone was observed a handful of times. V is TRBV12-5 and J is TRBJ2-1, with D possibly TRBD2 on 5 matching bases. V lost 3 bases and J 0 bases, leaving 12 bases between the germline ends. From germline, CDR1 is LGHNT and CDR2 FRNRAP. This CDR3 is 16 amino acids long. The CDR3 sequence is CASGFRGRSSYNEQFF. In DNA, the CDR3 is TGTGCTAGTGGTTTCCGCGGGCGAAGCTCCTACAATGAGCAGTTCTTC. Using reference TRBV12-5 and TRBJ2-1 for the parts outside the CDR3, the full variable domain is DARVTQTPRHKVTEMGQEVTMRCQPILGHNTVFWYRQTMMQGLELLAYFRNRAPLDDSGMPKDRFSAEMPDATLATLKIQPSEPRDSAVYFCASGFRGRSSYNEQFFGPGTRLTVL.

The genes are TRBV6-5 and TRBJ1-4; 7 bases are shared with TRBD1. Trimming removed 2 bases from V and 7 bases from J; junction bases left unmatched: 4. Germline CDR1 MNHEY, CDR2 SVGAGI. This CDR3 has 14 amino acids. The CDR3 region has the DNA TGTGCCAGCAGTTACAGCTCAGGGGGTGAAAAACTGTTTTTT. Its translation is CASSYSSGGEKLFF.

The rearrangement uses TRBV6-5 and TRBJ1-6; D is unresolved. The V gene's germline CDR1 is MNHEY and CDR2 SVGAGI. V dropped 0 bases and J dropped 9 bases, with 6 bases sitting between them. CDR3 length: 13 amino acids. CDR3 sequence: CASSYSSRSPLHF. The DNA for the CDR3 is TGTGCCAGCAGTTACTCGTCTCGTTCACCCCTCCACTTT.

The chain employs TRBV7-8 and TRBJ2-7; the D is unclear. V was cut by 1 base and J by 2 bases, with 9 bases left in between. Germline CDR1 SGHVS, CDR2 FQNEAQ. The CDR3 runs to 14 residues. The CDR3 sequence is CASSLESSTYEQYF. The CDR3 coding sequence is TGTGCCAGCAGCTTAGAATCTAGTACCTACGAGCAGTACTTC.

The chain recombines TRBV5-1 with TRBJ1-1, with a tentative D call TRBD1 (5 bases). The CDR3 runs to 14 residues. The V and J ends lost 2 bases and 4 bases respectively, with 12 bases between them. Germline V gene lookup returns CDR1 SGHRS and CDR2 YFSETQ. The CDR3 DNA sequence: TGCGCCAGCAGCTTCGTTTTGGGGGGCACTGAAGCTTTCTTT. Translated: CASSFVLGGTEAFF.

V gene TRBV28 combines with J gene TRBJ1-3; TRBD1 matches 10 bases. Trimming took 3 bases from V and 2 from J; bases not matched to a gene: 13. The CDR3 consists of 19 residues. Germline assignment: CDR1 MDHEN and CDR2 SYDVKM. The CDR3 here is CASSLGPGQGKGPGNTIYF. CDR3 bases: TGTGCCAGCAGTTTGGGCCCGGGACAGGGGAAAGGGCCTGGAAACACCATATATTTT.